The source of this TCR beta chain is a study of control samples from healthy donors and cancer patients. Germline trimming cut 4 bases from V and 5 bases from J; bases unmatched to any gene: 8. From germline, CDR1 is MNHEY and CDR2 SMNVEV (reference sequence). The CDR3 contains 15 residues. Produced via immunoSEQ multiplex PCR; TCRdb's table is partial and in-frame only. The profile shows 170,000 or so clones, 85% to 95% of them singletons. This clone came up once. The sequencing input was blood. The receptor was isolated from a man younger than 35 in good health. The chain is built from TRBV27 and TRBJ2-1; 7 nucleotides agree with TRBD2. CDR3 DNA sequence: TGTGCCAGCAGTTCGTATGGGGGGGACGACAATGAGCAGTTCTTC. It yields the protein CASSSYGGDDNEQFF.